The 14 T cell receptor beta chains below all came from one sample that was sequenced in a study of OX40 agonist ivuxolimab in advanced cancers. Assay: immunoSEQ multiplex PCR; the TCRdb copy retains only in-frame clones and omits some. The table lists over 70,000 clones, just over 90% of them singletons. Sequencing was performed on CD4+ or CD8+ T cells sorted from blood, taken in a trial of the OX40 agonist ivuxolimab. These receptors all stem from an adult with an advanced solid tumor such as melanoma, head and neck, liver or kidney cancer.

The chain employs TRBV5-1 and TRBJ1-4, with 8 nucleotides matching TRBD1. The CDR3 has 17 residues. J lost 6 bases, V lost 0 bases, and 10 bases had no gene match. Germline V gene lookup returns CDR1 SGHRS and CDR2 YFSETQ. The CDR3 loop reads CASSLDGTGSEYEKLFF. In nucleotides, the CDR3 is TGCGCCAGCAGCTTGGACGGGACAGGTTCGGAGTATGAAAAACTGTTTTTT.

The rearrangement links TRBV9 to TRBJ1-2; 8 positions match TRBD1. CDR3 length equals 22 residues. The V and J ends lost 0 bases and 1 base, in that order; junction bases with no gene match: 23. Germline lookup yields CDR1 SGDLS and CDR2 YYNGEE. CDR3 amino acids: CASSVGPGSQGADSRGNYGYTF. CDR3 sequence (DNA): TGTGCCAGCAGCGTAGGCCCGGGGAGCCAGGGGGCAGATTCACGGGGTAACTATGGCTACACCTTC.

The chain uses TRBV7-8 and TRBJ2-7; maybe TRBD2 (6 bases). Trimming shortened V by 5 bases and J by 0 bases, and 20 bases separated the two germline ends. The CDR3 spans 17 residues. CDR1 SGHVS and CDR2 FQNEAQ come from the germline V gene. The DNA for the CDR3 is TGTGCCAGCAGCCGCCTTACGGTGGTAGCGGACTCCTACGAGCAGTACTTC. Encoded protein: CASSRLTVVADSYEQYF.

The V call is TRBV6-5, the J call TRBJ1-1; D unclear. This CDR3 is built from 15 residues. CDR1 MNHEY and CDR2 SVGAGI come from the germline V gene. V lost 6 bases, J lost 4 bases, and 18 bases lay in between. The CDR3 spells CASRTVLGGSTEAFF. The DNA of the CDR3 is TGTGCCAGCAGAACCGTCCTGGGCGGGAGCACTGAAGCTTTCTTT.

This clone has only one observation. The CDR3: CASSQDRAGEAFF. The DNA for the CDR3 is TGCGCCAGCAGCCAAGATAGGGCAGGTGAAGCTTTCTTT. V usage is TRBV4-1 and J usage is TRBJ1-1; D gene uncertain. CDR1 and CDR2 from the germline V gene are MGHRA and YSYEKL. The CDR3 runs to 13 residues. V gave up 0 bases and J gave up 7 bases, with 9 bases separating them.

The chain combines TRBV6-5 with TRBJ2-1, with TRBD2 as a possible D gene (5 bases). Germline loops: CDR1 MNHEY, CDR2 SVGAGI. The CDR3 extends over 12 amino acids. V was trimmed by 5 bases and J by 9 bases, leaving 11 bases between them. The CDR3 DNA follows: TGTGCCAGCAGTCCCCGACGGGGTGAGCAGTTCTTC. It translates to CASSPRRGEQFF.

The gene calls are TRBV29-1 and TRBJ2-7, with TRBD1 matching 7 bases. Germline V gene data show CDR1 as SQVTM and CDR2 as ANQGSEA. Germline trimming cut 1 base from V and 0 bases from J; bases unmatched to any gene: 3. This CDR3 region has 14 residues. The CDR3 DNA follows: TGCAGCGTTGAAGGTGGGGACAGCTCCTACGAGCAGTACTTC. It encodes CSVEGGDSSYEQYF.

This clone has only one observation. The V gene is TRBV27, the J gene TRBJ2-3; D uncertain. From germline, CDR1 is MNHEY and CDR2 SMNVEV (reference sequence). CDR3 size: 13 residues. Deletions cut 5 bases from V and 4 bases from J, with 10 bases between. The CDR3 reads CASSPHYSDTQYF. The CDR3 DNA reads as TGTGCCAGCAGTCCTCATTATTCAGATACGCAGTATTTT.

The J gene is TRBJ2-2, the V gene TRBV5-5; 7 bases align to TRBD1. CDR3 length: 15 residues. V lost 4 bases and J lost 4; bases outside the gene matches: 7. The germline V gene has CDR1 SGHKS and CDR2 YYEKEE (reference sequence). CDR3 in amino acids: CASSPYRGPTGELFF. CDR3 nucleotide sequence: TGTGCCAGCAGCCCCTACAGGGGTCCCACCGGGGAGCTGTTTTTT.

The chain employs TRBV4-1 and TRBJ2-5, with a tentative D call TRBD1 (6 bases). Germline values: CDR1 MGHRA, CDR2 YSYEKL. Trimming stripped 1 base from V and 2 bases from J, with 8 bases between. CDR3 length: 14 residues. CDR3 DNA: TGCGCCAGCAGCCAAGTAGGGGGTCAAGAGACCCAGTACTTC. Translated, it gives CASSQVGGQETQYF.

The chain couples TRBV4-1 to TRBJ1-1; D unclear. Germline-derived CDR1 and CDR2 are MGHRA and YSYEKL. The CDR3 has 13 residues. V dropped 3 bases and J dropped 3 bases, with 8 bases sitting between them. The CDR3 coding sequence is TGCGCCAGCAGCCATTTGGCGGACACTGAAGCTTTCTTT. Translation: CASSHLADTEAFF.

J is TRBJ2-2 and V is TRBV4-1, with a possible D match to TRBD1 (6 bases). Germline CDR1 reads MGHRA; CDR2 reads YSYEKL. V dropped 2 bases and J dropped 5 bases, with 18 bases sitting between them. The CDR3 spans 17 residues. CDR3 residues: CASSQQMTGETTGELFF. The CDR3 bases are TGCGCCAGCAGCCAACAGATGACAGGAGAGACAACCGGGGAGCTGTTTTTT.

V usage is TRBV9 and J usage is TRBJ2-2; 11 bases agree with TRBD2. CDR3 size: 18 residues. Germline V gene sequence: CDR1 SGDLS, CDR2 YYNGEE. After removal of 0 bases from V and 6 bases from J, the junction contained 10 bases not matched to a gene. The DNA for the CDR3 is TGTGCCAGCAGCGTAGCGGAAGAGAGGACTAGCGGGTCCGGGGAGCTGTTTTTT. Translation gives CASSVAEERTSGSGELFF.

The count of this clone is one. This sequence joins TRBV4-3 and TRBJ2-7; TRBD1 agrees at 8 bases. Germline assignment: CDR1 LGHNA and CDR2 YSLEER. The CDR3 is 15 amino acids. J gave up 0 bases and V 4 bases, and 5 bases lay outside the gene matches. The CDR3, as DNA: TGCGCCAGCAGCCCCGGACAGGGATCCTCCTACGAGCAGTACTTC. This gives the protein CASSPGQGSSYEQYF.